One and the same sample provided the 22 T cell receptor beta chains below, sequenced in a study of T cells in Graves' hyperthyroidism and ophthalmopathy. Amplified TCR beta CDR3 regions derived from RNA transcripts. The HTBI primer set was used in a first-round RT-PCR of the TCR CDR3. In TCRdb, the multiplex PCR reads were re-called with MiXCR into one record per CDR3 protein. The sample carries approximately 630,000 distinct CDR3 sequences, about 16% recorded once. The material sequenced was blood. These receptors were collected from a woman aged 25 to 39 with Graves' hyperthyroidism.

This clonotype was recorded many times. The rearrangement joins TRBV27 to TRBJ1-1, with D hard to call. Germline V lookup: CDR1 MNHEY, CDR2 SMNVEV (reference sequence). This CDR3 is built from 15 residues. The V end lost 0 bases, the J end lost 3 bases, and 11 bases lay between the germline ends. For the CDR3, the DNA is TGTGCCAGCAGTTTATCGGCTAGCACCTACACTGAAGCTTTCTTT. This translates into CASSLSASTYTEAFF.

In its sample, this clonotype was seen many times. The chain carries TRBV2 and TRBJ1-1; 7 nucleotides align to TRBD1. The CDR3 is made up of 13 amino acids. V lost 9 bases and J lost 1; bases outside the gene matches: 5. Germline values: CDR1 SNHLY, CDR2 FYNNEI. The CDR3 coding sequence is TGTGCCAGTCCGGGACAGAAGAACACTGAAGCTTTCTTT. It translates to CASPGQKNTEAFF.

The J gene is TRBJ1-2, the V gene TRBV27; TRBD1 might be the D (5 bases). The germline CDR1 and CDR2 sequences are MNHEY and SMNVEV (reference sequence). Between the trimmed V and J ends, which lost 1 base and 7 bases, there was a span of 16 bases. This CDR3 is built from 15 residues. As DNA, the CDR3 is TGTGCCAGCAGTTTATATGCAGGGAAGTGGGGTGGCTACACCTTC. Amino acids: CASSLYAGKWGGYTF.

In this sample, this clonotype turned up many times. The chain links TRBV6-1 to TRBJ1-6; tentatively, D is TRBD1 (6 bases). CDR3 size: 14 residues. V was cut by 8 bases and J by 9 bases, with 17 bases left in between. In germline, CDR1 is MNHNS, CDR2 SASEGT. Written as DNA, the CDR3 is TGTGCCAGCCAACGGCGGGGGCCTGGTTCACCCCTCCACTTT. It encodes CASQRRGPGSPLHF.

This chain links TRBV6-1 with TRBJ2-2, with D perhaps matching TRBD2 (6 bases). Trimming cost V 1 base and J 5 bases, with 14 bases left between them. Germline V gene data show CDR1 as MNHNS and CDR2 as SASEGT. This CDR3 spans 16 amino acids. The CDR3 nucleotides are TGTGCCAGCAGTGAAGGGAGGGTTAGTGGGACCGGGGAGCTGTTTTTT. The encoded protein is CASSEGRVSGTGELFF.

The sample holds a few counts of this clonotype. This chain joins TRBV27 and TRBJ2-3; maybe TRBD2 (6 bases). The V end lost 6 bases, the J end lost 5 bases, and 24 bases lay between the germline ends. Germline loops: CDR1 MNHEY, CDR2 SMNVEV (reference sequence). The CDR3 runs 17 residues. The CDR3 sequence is CASSTGRKGTVRDTQYF. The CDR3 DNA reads TGTGCCAGCAGCACGGGGAGGAAGGGGACGGTGAGAGATACGCAGTATTTT.

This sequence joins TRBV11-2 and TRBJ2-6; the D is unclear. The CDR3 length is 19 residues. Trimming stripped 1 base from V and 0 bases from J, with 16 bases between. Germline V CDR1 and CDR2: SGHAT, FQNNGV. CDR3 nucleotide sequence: TGTGCCAGCAGCTTAGCCCCCCCCTATGGACGCTCTGGGGCCAACGTCCTGACTTTC. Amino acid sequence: CASSLAPPYGRSGANVLTF.

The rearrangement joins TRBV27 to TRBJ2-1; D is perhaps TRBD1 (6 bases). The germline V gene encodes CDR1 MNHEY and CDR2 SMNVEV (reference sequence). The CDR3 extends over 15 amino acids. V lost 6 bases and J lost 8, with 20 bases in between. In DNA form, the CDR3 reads TGTGCCAGCAGCTCCCGGGACAAATTTAACTATGAGCAGTTCTTC. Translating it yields CASSSRDKFNYEQFF.

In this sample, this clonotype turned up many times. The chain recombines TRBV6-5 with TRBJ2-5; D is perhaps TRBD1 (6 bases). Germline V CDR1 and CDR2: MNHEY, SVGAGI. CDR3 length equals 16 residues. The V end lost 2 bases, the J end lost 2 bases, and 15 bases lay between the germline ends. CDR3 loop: CASSYSGRGEQETQYF. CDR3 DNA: TGTGCCAGCAGTTACAGTGGCAGGGGCGAACAAGAGACCCAGTACTTC.

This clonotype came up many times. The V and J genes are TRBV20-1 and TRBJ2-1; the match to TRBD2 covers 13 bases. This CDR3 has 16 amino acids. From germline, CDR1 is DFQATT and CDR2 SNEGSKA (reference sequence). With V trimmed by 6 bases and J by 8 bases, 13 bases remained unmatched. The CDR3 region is CSARPSGLAGMDEQFF. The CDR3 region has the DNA TGCAGTGCGCGACCCTCGGGACTAGCGGGAATGGATGAGCAGTTCTTC.

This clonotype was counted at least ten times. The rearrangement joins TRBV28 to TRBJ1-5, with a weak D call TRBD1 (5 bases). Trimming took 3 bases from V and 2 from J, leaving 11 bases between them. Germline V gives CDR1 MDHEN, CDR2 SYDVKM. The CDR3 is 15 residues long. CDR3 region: CASSFFRDGNQPQHF. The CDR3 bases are TGTGCCAGCAGTTTTTTCCGGGACGGCAATCAGCCCCAGCATTTT.

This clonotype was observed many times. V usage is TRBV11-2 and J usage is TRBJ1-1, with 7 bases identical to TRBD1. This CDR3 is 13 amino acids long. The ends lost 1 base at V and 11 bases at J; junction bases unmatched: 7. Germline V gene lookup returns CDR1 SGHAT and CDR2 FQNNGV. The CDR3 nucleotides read TGTGCCAGCAGCTTAGGCGGGACAGACCGCGCTTTCTTT. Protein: CASSLGGTDRAFF.

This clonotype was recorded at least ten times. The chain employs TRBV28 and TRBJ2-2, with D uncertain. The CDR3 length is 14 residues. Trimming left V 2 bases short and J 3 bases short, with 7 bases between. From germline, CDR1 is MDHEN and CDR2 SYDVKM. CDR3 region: CASSLNRDTGELFF. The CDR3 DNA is TGTGCCAGCAGTTTAAACCGGGACACCGGGGAGCTGTTTTTT.

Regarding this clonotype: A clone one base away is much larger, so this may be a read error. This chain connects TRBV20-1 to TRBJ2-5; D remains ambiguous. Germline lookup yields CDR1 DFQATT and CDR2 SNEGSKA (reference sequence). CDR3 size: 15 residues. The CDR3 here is CSAIVPAMRQGTQYF. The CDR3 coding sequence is TGCAGTGCTATCGTACCAGCGATGAGACAAGGGACCCAGTACTTC.

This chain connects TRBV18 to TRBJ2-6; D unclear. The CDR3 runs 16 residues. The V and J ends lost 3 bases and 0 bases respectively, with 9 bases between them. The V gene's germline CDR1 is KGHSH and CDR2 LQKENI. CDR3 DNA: TGTGCCAGCTCACCGGGCGGAACCTCTGGGGCCAACGTCCTGACTTTC. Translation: CASSPGGTSGANVLTF.

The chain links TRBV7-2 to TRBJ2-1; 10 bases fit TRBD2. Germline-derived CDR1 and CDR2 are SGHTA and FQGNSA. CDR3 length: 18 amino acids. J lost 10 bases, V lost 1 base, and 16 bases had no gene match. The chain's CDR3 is CASSLEQGGLAGVNEQFF. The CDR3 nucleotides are TGTGCCAGCAGCTTAGAGCAAGGTGGTCTAGCGGGAGTAAACGAGCAGTTCTTC.

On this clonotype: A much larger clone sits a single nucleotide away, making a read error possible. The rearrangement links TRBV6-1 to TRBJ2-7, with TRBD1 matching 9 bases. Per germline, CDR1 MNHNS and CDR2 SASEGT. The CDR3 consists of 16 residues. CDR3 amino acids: CDSSTRVGTGSDEQYF. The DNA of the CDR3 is TGTGACAGCAGTACGCGGGTCGGGACAGGGTCCGACGAGCAGTACTTC.

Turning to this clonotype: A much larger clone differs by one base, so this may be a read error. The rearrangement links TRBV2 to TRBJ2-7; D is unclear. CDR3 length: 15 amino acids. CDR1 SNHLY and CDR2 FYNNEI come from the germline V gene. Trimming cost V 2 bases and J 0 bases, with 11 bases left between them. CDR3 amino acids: CASSEPTYSSYEQYF. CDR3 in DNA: TGTGCCAGCAGTGAACCGACATACTCCTCCTACGAGCAGTACTTC.

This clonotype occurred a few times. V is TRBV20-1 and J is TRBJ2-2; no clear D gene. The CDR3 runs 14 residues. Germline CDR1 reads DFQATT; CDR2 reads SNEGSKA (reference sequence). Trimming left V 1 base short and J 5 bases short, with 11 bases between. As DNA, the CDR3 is TGCAGTGCTAGAGTCAGTATTTCGACCGGGGAGCTGTTTTTT. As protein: CSARVSISTGELFF.

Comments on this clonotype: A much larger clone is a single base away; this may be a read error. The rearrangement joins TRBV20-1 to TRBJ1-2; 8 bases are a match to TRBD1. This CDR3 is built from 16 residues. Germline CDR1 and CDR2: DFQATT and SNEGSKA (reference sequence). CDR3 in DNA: TGCAGCCCTGGCCGATTACACAGGGGGGCGAACTATGGCTACACCTTC. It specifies CSPGRLHRGANYGYTF.

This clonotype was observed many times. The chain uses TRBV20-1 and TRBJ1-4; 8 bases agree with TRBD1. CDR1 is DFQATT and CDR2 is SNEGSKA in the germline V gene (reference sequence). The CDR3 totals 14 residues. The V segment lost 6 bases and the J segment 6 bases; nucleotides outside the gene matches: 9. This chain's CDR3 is CSAPDRAVDEKLFF. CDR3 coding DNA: TGCAGTGCCCCGGACAGGGCGGTTGATGAAAAACTGTTTTTT.

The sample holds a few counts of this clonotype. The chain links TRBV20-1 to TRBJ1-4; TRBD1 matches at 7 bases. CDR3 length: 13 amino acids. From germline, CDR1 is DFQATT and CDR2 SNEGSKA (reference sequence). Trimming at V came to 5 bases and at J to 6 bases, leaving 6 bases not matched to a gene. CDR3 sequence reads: CSARDRVDEKLFF. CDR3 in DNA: TGCAGTGCTCGCGACAGGGTAGATGAAAAACTGTTTTTT.